Listed here are 19 T cell receptor beta chains from one sample, sequenced in a study of blood T cells in healthy people across ages (dated by TCRdb to 2013 to 2016). The library was generated by 5' RACE. Instrument on record: Illumina HiSeq 2500. A second PCR of roughly 6 to 12 cycles was run with a J-beta primer mix and a sample-barcoded 5' primer. TCRdb took the public reads, trimmed them with fastp at Q25, ran MiXCR for clone calling and kept in-frame beta chains. Every entry covers one CDR3 protein and lists the most common genes and DNA from its rows. This sample is represented by over a million distinct CDR3 sequences; 35% to 50% of them were singletons. Of the sample, 18% is held by the ten largest clones. The sequenced sample was blood. The receptors derive from a woman between 55 and 75 years old in good health.

This clonotype was seen more than once but under ten times. The rearrangement joins TRBV27 to TRBJ2-6, with a weak D call TRBD2 (5 bases). Germline CDR1 reads MNHEY; CDR2 reads SMNVEV (reference sequence). V was cut by 11 bases and J by 0 bases, with 17 bases left in between. The CDR3 consists of 16 residues. CDR3 in DNA: TGTGCCGACAATCGGGGATTAAACTCTGGGGCCAACGTCCTGACTTTC. It encodes CADNRGLNSGANVLTF.

The V call is TRBV29-1, the J call TRBJ2-1; TRBD2 matches 8 bases. The junction had 8 bases not matched to a gene; V was cut back by 4 bases and J by 6 bases. Per the germline V gene, CDR1 is SQVTM and CDR2 is ANQGSEA. CDR3 size: 14 residues. CDR3 sequence (DNA): TGCAGCGTTGTTGGGGGACTAGGCTCCAATGAGCAGTTCTTC. Amino acids: CSVVGGLGSNEQFF.

This clonotype was found a few times. This CDR3 reads CASSLGMVAMGQNIQYF. The CDR3 nucleotides read TGTGCCAGCAGCTTAGGGATGGTCGCCATGGGCCAAAACATTCAGTACTTC. This rearrangement joins TRBV7-9 to TRBJ2-4; D is ambiguous. The CDR3 is 17 residues long. The V gene lost 1 base and the J gene lost 5 bases, with 18 bases spanning the gap. Germline V gene data show CDR1 as SEHNR and CDR2 as FQNEAQ (reference sequence).

The chain recombines TRBV7-9 with TRBJ2-1, with TRBD2 matching 8 bases. Germline CDR1 and CDR2: SEHNR and FQNEAQ (reference sequence). V lost 4 bases to trimming and J lost 10 bases; unmatched junction nucleotides: 12. CDR3 length: 15 amino acids. CDR3 DNA sequence: TGTGCCAGCAGCTGGAGGGAGCGGGAGCAAAACGAGCAGTTCTTC. Amino acid sequence: CASSWREREQNEQFF.

This clonotype occurred a few times. The gene calls are TRBV27 and TRBJ2-1; a weak D match, TRBD2 (5 bases). This CDR3 spans 15 amino acids. Germline CDR1 MNHEY, CDR2 SMNVEV (reference sequence). Trimming took off 6 bases at V and 6 bases at J, with 18 bases between the two ends. CDR3 amino acids: CASSETKTSINEQFF. CDR3 sequence (DNA): TGTGCCAGCAGCGAGACAAAAACTAGTATCAATGAGCAGTTCTTC.

In its sample, this clonotype was seen a few times. The chain has TRBV13 and TRBJ2-7, with D possibly TRBD2 on 7 matching bases. The V end was cut by 4 bases, the J end by 0 bases, with 25 bases between. From germline, CDR1 is PRHDT and CDR2 FYEKMQ (reference sequence). This CDR3 is 19 amino acids long. Here the CDR3 DNA reads TGTGCCAGCAGCTCAGATGCCGGCGGGAGAGGGGGGGTCTCCTACGAGCAGTACTTC. It yields the protein CASSSDAGGRGGVSYEQYF.

The chain joins TRBV2 to TRBJ2-5; D ambiguous. The CDR3 contains 16 residues. In germline, CDR1 is SNHLY, CDR2 FYNNEI. Trimming removed 6 bases from V and 11 bases from J, with 28 bases in between. The CDR3 DNA sequence: TGTGCCAGCAGCGCCCCGGTCCAAACAACCCTAAATGAGCAGTACTTC. Amino acid sequence: CASSAPVQTTLNEQYF.

This clonotype was found a few times. V gene TRBV20-1 combines with J gene TRBJ2-7; D is perhaps TRBD2 (6 bases). The V end lost 6 bases, the J end lost 5 bases, and 20 bases lay between the germline ends. Germline V gene sequence: CDR1 DFQATT, CDR2 SNEGSKA (reference sequence). The CDR3 runs 14 residues. The CDR3 loop reads CSAVLSGSGDEQYF. CDR3 DNA: TGCAGTGCAGTACTGAGCGGGTCTGGCGACGAGCAGTACTTC.

This clonotype showed up just a few times. This rearrangement joins TRBV6-1 to TRBJ2-3, with TRBD2 matching 15 bases. V was clipped by 4 bases and J by 0 bases; unmatched bases: 2. This CDR3 is built from 17 residues. Per the germline V gene, CDR1 is MNHNS and CDR2 is SASEGT. This CDR3 reads CASSGTSGRASTDTQYF. CDR3 coding DNA: TGTGCCAGCAGTGGGACTAGCGGGAGGGCTAGCACAGATACGCAGTATTTT.

J is TRBJ2-4 and V is TRBV5-4, with D perhaps matching TRBD1 or TRBD2 (5 bases each). The end of the DNA is better explained by TRBJ2-5, so the J call may be wrong. The length of the CDR3 is 16 residues. Germline V gene data show CDR1 as SGHNT and CDR2 as YYREEE (reference sequence). The CDR3 sequence: CASSLAGTQNKETQYF. CDR3 nucleotide sequence: TGTGCCAGCAGCTTGGCCGGGACGCAAAACAAAGAGACCCAGTACTTC.

The V gene is TRBV7-8, the J gene TRBJ2-7; the D call may be TRBD1 or TRBD2 (5 bases each). Germline-derived CDR1 and CDR2 are SGHVS and FQNEAQ. V lost 10 bases and J lost 1, with 20 bases in between. CDR3 length: 15 residues. CDR3 in amino acids: CATTVGRGESYEQYF. The CDR3 DNA reads as TGTGCCACTACGGTAGGGAGAGGGGAATCCTACGAGCAGTACTTC.

The table lists this clonotype with a few counts. The chain is built from TRBV20-1 and TRBJ2-7; 8 positions match TRBD1. V gave up 1 base and J gave up 4 bases; unmatched junction bases: 3. Germline CDR1 reads DFQATT; CDR2 reads SNEGSKA (reference sequence). The CDR3 runs 13 residues. This CDR3 reads CSARARGLYEQYF. The DNA of the CDR3 is TGCAGTGCTAGAGCCAGGGGGCTTTACGAGCAGTACTTC.

Many counts were recorded for this clonotype. The rearrangement joins TRBV5-1 to TRBJ2-7, with a possible D match to TRBD2 (6 bases). The CDR3 sequence is 15 residues long. V shed 6 bases and J shed 5 bases, with 21 bases lying between them. Germline V gene lookup returns CDR1 SGHRS and CDR2 YFSETQ. This CDR3 is CASNVGGSGPHEQYF. CDR3 coding DNA: TGCGCCAGCAATGTAGGAGGGTCAGGGCCCCACGAGCAGTACTTC.

Only a few counts were recorded for this clonotype. The chain carries TRBV18 and TRBJ2-4, with D possibly being TRBD1 or TRBD2 (5 bases each). This CDR3 comprises 13 residues. V lost 10 bases to trimming and J lost 2 bases, with 12 bases between them. CDR1 KGHSH and CDR2 LQKENI come from the germline V gene. The CDR3: CATQGDSKNIQYF. The CDR3 nucleotides are TGTGCCACTCAGGGAGACTCCAAAAACATTCAGTACTTC.

This clonotype was recorded only once. The rearrangement joins TRBV7-2 to TRBJ2-1, with D perhaps TRBD2 (5 bases). From germline, CDR1 is SGHTA and CDR2 FQGNSA. CDR3 size: 16 residues. V lost 1 base and J lost 4, with 14 bases in between. CDR3 loop: CASSLGLDTGYNEQFF. The CDR3 bases are TGTGCCAGCAGCTTAGGCCTCGACACGGGGTACAATGAGCAGTTCTTC.

The chain is built from TRBV27 and TRBJ2-1; TRBD2 matches 11 bases. CDR3 length: 18 amino acids. Germline CDR1 MNHEY, CDR2 SMNVEV (reference sequence). The J segment lost 0 bases and the V segment lost 6 bases, leaving 10 bases of the junction unmatched. The CDR3 DNA reads TGTGCCAGCAGGCCGACTAGCGGGGAGTGGAGCTCCTACAATGAGCAGTTCTTC. Protein sequence: CASRPTSGEWSSYNEQFF.

This clonotype was seen only once. The J gene is TRBJ1-2, the V gene TRBV29-1; no firm D call. In germline, CDR1 is SQVTM, CDR2 ANQGSEA. The CDR3 spans 13 residues. V gave up 4 bases and J gave up 0 bases, with 9 bases separating them. The CDR3 loop is CSVADGSNYGYTF. The CDR3 DNA is TGCAGCGTTGCTGACGGATCTAACTATGGCTACACCTTC.

The J gene is TRBJ2-7, the V gene TRBV7-7; 7 bases fit TRBD2. With 1 base clipped from V and 6 bases from J, the junction kept 3 bases outside the gene matches. CDR1 and CDR2 (germline): SSHAT, FNYEAQ (reference sequence). CDR3 size: 13 residues. CDR3 nucleotides: TGTGCCAGCAGCTTAGTTCCGGGGGGCGAGCAGTACTTC. This translates into CASSLVPGGEQYF.

The count of this clonotype is one. V and J are TRBV4-2 and TRBJ2-3; the D is unclear. The CDR3 runs to 11 residues. Trimming shortened V by 3 bases and J by 5 bases, and 3 bases separated the two germline ends. CDR1 and CDR2 (germline): LGHNA, YNFKEQ. CDR3 in DNA: TGTGCCAGCAGCCACTTAGATACGCAGTATTTT. It specifies CASSHLDTQYF.